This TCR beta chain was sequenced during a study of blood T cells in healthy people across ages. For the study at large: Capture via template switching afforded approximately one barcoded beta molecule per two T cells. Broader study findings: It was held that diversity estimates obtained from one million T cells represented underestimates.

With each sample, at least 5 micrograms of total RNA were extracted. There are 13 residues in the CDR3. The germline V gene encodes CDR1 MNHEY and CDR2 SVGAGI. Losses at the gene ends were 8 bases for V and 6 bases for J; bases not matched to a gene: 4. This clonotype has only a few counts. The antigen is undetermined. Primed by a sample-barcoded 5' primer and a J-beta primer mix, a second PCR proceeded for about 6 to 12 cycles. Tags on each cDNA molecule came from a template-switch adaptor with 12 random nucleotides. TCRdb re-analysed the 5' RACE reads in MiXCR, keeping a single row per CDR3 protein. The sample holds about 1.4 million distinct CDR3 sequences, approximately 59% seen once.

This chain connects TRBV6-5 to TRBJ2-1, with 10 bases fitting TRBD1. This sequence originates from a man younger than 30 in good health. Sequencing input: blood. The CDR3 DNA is TGTGCCAGCTGGGACAGGGGCTTCAATGAGCAGTTCTTC. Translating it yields CASWDRGFNEQFF.